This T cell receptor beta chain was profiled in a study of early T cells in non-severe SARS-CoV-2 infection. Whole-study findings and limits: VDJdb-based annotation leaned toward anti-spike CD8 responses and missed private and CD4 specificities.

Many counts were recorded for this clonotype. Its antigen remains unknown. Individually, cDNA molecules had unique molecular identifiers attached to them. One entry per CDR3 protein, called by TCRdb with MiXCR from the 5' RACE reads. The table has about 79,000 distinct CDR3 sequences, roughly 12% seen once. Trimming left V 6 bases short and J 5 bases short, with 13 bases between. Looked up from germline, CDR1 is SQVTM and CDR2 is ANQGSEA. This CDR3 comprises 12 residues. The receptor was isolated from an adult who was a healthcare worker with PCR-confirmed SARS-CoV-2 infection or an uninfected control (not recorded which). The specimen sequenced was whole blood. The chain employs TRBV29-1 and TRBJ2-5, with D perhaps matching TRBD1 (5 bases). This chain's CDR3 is CSVAETAETQYF. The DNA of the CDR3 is TGCAGCGTGGCGGAGACAGCGGAGACCCAGTACTTC.